This TCR beta chain emerged from a study of cytomegalovirus exposure and HLA in healthy donors. The PCR employed 60 Vbeta primers together with 13 Jbeta primers. Only in-frame clones appear in the TCRdb table, and some are missing; sequencing was by immunoSEQ multiplex PCR. Among roughly 100,000 clones listed, around 77% were seen once. The CDR3 length is 16 residues. Trimming took 2 bases from V and 1 from J; bases not matched to a gene: 8. Germline V gene sequence: CDR1 SGHRS, CDR2 YFSETQ. The sequence came from a man aged 50 to 59 in good health and CMV-seropositive. V usage is TRBV5-1 and J usage is TRBJ2-5; 7 bases agree with TRBD2. The sequenced sample consisted of PBMCs. The DNA of the CDR3 is TGCGCCAGCAGCTTTAGCGGGTTACGGTCCCAAGAGACCCAGTACTTC. Translation: CASSFSGLRSQETQYF.